The subject of this entry is one TCR beta chain. Antigen specificity is unknown. The data were obtained in a study of shared clonotypes between healthy human individuals. Notes on the study in general: For sorted subsets, rarefaction showed incomplete sequencing despite large depth. How much donors shared clonotypes was expected to be affected by sequencing depth.

Trimming took off 6 bases at V and 5 bases at J, with 23 bases between the two ends. The V gene's germline CDR1 is MDHEN and CDR2 SYDVKM. The CDR3 sequence is 17 residues long. The assay was carried out at the deep level. Some clones are missing from TCRdb's copy, which holds only in-frame ones; the method was immunoSEQ multiplex PCR. The sample consists of about 2.4 million clones, around 90% of them appearing once. Adults of Caucasian background living in Nashville, Tennessee made up all donors. V and J are TRBV28 and TRBJ1-5, with D maybe TRBD1 (6 bases). Material: naive CD4+ T cells sorted from blood. Sample subset: CD45RA+ positively selected. The receptor was isolated from a man aged 18 to 29 in good health. CDR3 sequence reads: CASRTGAAGGIYQPQHF. The CDR3 DNA reads as TGTGCCAGCAGAACAGGTGCGGCGGGGGGCATTTATCAGCCCCAGCATTTT.